This T cell receptor beta chain appears in the sequencing data of a study of blood T cell repertoires in COVID-19. For the study at large: The United States, Italy and Spain were the sources of the acute and convalescent COVID-19 samples. PBMCs, B-cell-depleted T cells, or T cells provided the cDNA or gDNA that made up the material.

Authors' data handling: Amplifying reference gene primers gave estimates of nucleated cell counts. Data came from immunoSEQ multiplex PCR; TCRdb stores just in-frame clones and leaves some out. The D gene and trimming were derived from the DNA, and the V and J assignments and clone size from that table. The table has about 130,000 clones, roughly 72% seen once. Unmatched junction bases numbered 4, after V lost 4 bases and J lost 7 bases. The CDR3 runs to 13 residues. Germline assignment: CDR1 SGHRS and CDR2 YFSETQ. The clonotype comes from a man aged 55 to 70 with acute or convalescent COVID-19. The sequenced sample consisted of peripheral blood. V is TRBV5-1 and J is TRBJ1-4; 7 bases align to TRBD1. The DNA for the CDR3 is TGCGCCAGCAGCGGACAGGCGACTGAAAAACTGTTTTTT. Translating gives CASSGQATEKLFF. Variable domain in full (rest from reference TRBV5-1 and TRBJ1-4): KAGVTQTPRYLIKTRGQQVTLSCSPISGHRSVSWYQQTPGQGLQFLFEYFSETQRNKGNFPGRFSGRQFSNSRSEMNVSTLELGDSALYLCASSGQATEKLFFGSGTQLSVL.